These 9 T cell receptor beta chains originate from one sample sequenced in a study of cytomegalovirus exposure and HLA in healthy donors. TCRdb's copy holds only in-frame clones and misses some; the assay was immunoSEQ multiplex PCR. The data show 180,000 or so clones, approximately 86% seen once. Sequences were obtained from PBMCs. The origin of the receptors is a man aged 18 to 30 in good health and CMV-seropositive.

This clone was observed a single time. The CDR3 DNA follows: TGTGCCAGCAGATGGACAGGCAACTATGGCTACACCTTC. Its protein is CASRWTGNYGYTF. The gene calls are TRBV2 and TRBJ1-2; TRBD1 matches at 7 bases. Trimming removed 6 bases from V and 2 bases from J; junction bases left unmatched: 3. Germline CDR1 SNHLY, CDR2 FYNNEI. This CDR3 contains 13 residues.

The gene calls are TRBV29-1 and TRBJ2-2; 10 positions agree with TRBD2. Per germline, CDR1 SQVTM and CDR2 ANQGSEA. CDR3 size: 12 residues. DNA for the CDR3: TGCGGAGCGGGAGGGCCTAACGGGGAGCTGTTTTTT. As protein: CGAGGPNGELFF.

The chain links TRBV2 to TRBJ1-1; possibly TRBD1 for D (5 bases). Trimming took off 3 bases at V and 6 bases at J, with 8 bases between the two ends. This CDR3 comprises 12 residues. The V gene's germline CDR1 is SNHLY and CDR2 FYNNEI. The CDR3 nucleotides are TGTGCCAGCAGTGACGGGGGACCTGAAGCTTTCTTT. This translates into CASSDGGPEAFF.

This chain uses TRBV2 with TRBJ1-1; 9 nucleotides match TRBD1. In germline, CDR1 is SNHLY, CDR2 FYNNEI. The CDR3 contains 16 residues. The junction had 16 bases not matched to a gene; V was cut back by 6 bases and J by 8 bases. CDR3 region: CASRPGQGRFKGEAFF. The DNA of the CDR3 is TGTGCCAGCAGGCCGGGACAGGGACGCTTTAAGGGAGAAGCTTTCTTT.

The chain recombines TRBV9 with TRBJ2-1, with 7 bases aligning to TRBD2. The CDR3 consists of 16 residues. Germline lookup yields CDR1 SGDLS and CDR2 YYNGEE. The ends lost 4 bases at V and 4 bases at J; junction bases unmatched: 11. The CDR3 DNA follows: TGTGCCAGCAGCCCAGAAGGCAGCGGGGCTTACAATGAGCAGTTCTTC. This codes for CASSPEGSGAYNEQFF.

The chain couples TRBV7-6 to TRBJ2-2; D gene unclear. This CDR3 region has 20 residues. The ends were cut back, 1 base at V and 5 bases at J, with 26 bases in the middle. Looked up from germline, CDR1 is SGHVS and CDR2 is FNYEAQ. CDR3 region: CASSLVDPAAARSRTGELFF. The CDR3 DNA reads TGTGCCAGCAGCTTAGTAGACCCAGCCGCGGCTAGAAGTAGGACCGGGGAGCTGTTTTTT.

The chain joins TRBV4-3 to TRBJ2-1; a possible D gene is TRBD2 (6 bases). CDR3 length: 14 amino acids. The germline CDR1 and CDR2 sequences are LGHNA and YSLEER. V gave up 4 bases and J gave up 6 bases, with 13 bases separating them. The CDR3 DNA sequence: TGCGCCAGCAGCCGAGTGGGGGGAGGCAATGAGCAGTTCTTC. This gives the protein CASSRVGGGNEQFF.

This clone has a handful of counts. This sequence joins TRBV30 and TRBJ2-7; D unresolved. This CDR3 spans 11 amino acids. V was clipped by 0 bases and J by 7 bases, with 7 bases between them. Germline V lookup: CDR1 GTSNPN, CDR2 SVGIG (reference sequence). CDR3: CAWSVGEEQYF. In nucleotides, the CDR3 is TGTGCCTGGAGTGTAGGAGAGGAGCAGTACTTC.

The sample holds a few counts of this clone. Germline and junction disagree at one end, which may indicate a read error. The sample has other DNA sequences that encode this CDR3 too. The gene calls are TRBV7-7 and TRBJ2-3; perhaps TRBD1 as D (5 bases). In germline, CDR1 is SSHAT, CDR2 FNYEAQ (reference sequence). The length of the CDR3 is 15 residues. The CDR3 DNA reads TGTGCTAGCAGCCCCGGCAGGGAAGGGACAGATACGCAGTATTTT. Translated: CASSPGREGTDTQYF.